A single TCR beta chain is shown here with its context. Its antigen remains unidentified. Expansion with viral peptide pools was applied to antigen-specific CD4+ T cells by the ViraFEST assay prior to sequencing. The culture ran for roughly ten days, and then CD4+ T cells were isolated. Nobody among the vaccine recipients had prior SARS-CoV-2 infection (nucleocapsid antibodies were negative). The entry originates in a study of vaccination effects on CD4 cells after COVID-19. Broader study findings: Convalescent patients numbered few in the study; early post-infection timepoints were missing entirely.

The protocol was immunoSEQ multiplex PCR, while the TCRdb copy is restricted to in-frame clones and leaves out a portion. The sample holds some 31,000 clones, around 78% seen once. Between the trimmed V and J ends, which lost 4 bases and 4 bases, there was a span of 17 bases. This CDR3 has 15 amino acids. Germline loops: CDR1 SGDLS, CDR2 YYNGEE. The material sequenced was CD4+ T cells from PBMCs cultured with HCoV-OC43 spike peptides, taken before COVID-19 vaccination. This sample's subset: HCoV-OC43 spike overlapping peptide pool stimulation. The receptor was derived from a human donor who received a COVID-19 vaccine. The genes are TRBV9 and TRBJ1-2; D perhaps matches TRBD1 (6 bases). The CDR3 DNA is TGTGCCAGCAGCCCCGGGGAGGGGGGGGTCTATGGCTACACCTTC. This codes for CASSPGEGGVYGYTF.